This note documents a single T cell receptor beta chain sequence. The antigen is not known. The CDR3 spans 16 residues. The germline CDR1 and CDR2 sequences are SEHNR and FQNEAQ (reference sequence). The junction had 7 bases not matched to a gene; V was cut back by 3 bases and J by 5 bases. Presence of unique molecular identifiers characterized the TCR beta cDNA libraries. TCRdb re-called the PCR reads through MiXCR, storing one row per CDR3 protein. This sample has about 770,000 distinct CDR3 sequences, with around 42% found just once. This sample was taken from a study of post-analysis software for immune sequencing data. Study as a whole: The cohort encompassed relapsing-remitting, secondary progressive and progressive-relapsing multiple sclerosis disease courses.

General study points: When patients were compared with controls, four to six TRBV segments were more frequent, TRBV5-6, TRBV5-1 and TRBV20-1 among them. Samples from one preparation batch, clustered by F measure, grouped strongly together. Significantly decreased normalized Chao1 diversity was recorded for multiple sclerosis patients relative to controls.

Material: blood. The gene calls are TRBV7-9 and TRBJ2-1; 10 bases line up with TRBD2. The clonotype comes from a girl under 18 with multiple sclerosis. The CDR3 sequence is CASSFPSGRGNNEQFF. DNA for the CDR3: TGTGCCAGCAGCTTCCCGAGCGGGAGGGGCAACAATGAGCAGTTCTTC.